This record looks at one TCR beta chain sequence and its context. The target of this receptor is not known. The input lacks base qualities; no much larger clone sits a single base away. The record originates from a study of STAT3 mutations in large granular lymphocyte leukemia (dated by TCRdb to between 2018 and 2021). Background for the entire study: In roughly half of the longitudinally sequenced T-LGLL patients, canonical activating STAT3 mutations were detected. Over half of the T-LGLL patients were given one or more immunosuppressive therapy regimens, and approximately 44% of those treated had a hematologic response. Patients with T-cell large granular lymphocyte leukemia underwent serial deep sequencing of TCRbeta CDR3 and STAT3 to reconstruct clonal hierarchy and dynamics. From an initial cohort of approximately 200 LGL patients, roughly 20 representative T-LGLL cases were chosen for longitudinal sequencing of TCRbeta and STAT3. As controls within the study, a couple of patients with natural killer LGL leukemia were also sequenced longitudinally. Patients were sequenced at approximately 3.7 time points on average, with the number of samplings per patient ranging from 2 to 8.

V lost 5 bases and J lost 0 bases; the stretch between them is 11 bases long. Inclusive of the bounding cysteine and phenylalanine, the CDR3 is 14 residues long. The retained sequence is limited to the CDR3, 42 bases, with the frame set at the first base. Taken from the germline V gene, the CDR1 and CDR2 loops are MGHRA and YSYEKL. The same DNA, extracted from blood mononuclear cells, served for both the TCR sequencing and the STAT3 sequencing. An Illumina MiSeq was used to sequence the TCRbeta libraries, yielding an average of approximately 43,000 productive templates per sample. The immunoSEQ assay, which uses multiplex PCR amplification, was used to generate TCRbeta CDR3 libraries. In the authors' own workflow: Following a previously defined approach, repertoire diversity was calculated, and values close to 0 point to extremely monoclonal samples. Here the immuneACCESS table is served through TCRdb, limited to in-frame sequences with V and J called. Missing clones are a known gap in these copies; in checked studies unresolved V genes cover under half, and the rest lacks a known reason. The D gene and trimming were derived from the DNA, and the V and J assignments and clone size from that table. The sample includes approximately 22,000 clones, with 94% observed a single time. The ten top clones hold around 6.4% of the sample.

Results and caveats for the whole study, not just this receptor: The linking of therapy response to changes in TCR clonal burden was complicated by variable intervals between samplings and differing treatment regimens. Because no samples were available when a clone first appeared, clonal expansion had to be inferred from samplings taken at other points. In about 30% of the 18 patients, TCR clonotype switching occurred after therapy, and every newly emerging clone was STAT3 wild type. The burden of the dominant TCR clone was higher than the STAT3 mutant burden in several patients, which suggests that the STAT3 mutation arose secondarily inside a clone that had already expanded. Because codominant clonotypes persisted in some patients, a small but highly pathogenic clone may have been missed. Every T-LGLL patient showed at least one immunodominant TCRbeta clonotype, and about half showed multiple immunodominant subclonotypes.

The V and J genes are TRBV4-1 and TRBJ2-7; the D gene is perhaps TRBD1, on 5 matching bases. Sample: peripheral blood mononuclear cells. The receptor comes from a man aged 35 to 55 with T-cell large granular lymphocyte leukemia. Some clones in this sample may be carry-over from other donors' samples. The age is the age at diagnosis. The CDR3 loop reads CASSARDSSYEQYF. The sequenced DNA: TGCGCCAGCAGCGCCCGCGACAGCTCCTACGAGCAGTACTTC.